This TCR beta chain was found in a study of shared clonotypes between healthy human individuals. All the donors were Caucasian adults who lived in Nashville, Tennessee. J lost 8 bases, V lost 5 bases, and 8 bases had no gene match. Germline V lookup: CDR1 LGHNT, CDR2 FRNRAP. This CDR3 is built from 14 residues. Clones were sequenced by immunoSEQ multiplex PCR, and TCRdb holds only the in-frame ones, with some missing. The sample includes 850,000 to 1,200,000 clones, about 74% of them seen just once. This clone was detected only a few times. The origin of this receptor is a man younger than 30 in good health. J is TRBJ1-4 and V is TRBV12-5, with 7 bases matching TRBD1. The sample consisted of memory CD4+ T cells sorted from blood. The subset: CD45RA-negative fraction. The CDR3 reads CASGLDRAGEKLFF. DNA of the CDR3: TGTGCTAGTGGTCTTGACAGGGCCGGAGAAAAACTGTTTTTT.